This paragraph reports one T cell receptor beta chain. The sample belongs to a study of blood T cell repertoires in COVID-19. As processed by the authors: From reference gene primer amplification, estimates of nucleated cell counts were derived. Measured with immunoSEQ multiplex PCR; TCRdb has only the in-frame clones, and not every one. V, J and clone size are taken as reported in that table, and D and trimming were inferred from the DNA itself. The sample gives roughly 150,000 clones, 83% of which show up once; roughly a fifth is in the top ten. The sequencing sample was made of peripheral blood. This receptor was obtained from a woman aged 70-85 years who had recovered from COVID-19.

The CDR3 DNA reads as TGTGCCAGCAGCCGGACAGGCAATGAGCAGTTCTTC. This encodes CASSRTGNEQFF. The rearrangement joins TRBV7-3 to TRBJ2-1; 7 nucleotides line up with TRBD1. The CDR3 contains 12 residues. CDR1 SGHTA and CDR2 FQGTGA come from the germline V gene. V gave up 5 bases and J gave up 6 bases; unmatched junction bases: 1. Based on the CDR3 plus reference TRBV7-3 and TRBJ2-1, the full variable domain is GAGVSQTPSNKVTEKGKYVELRCDPISGHTALYWYRQSLGQGPEFLIYFQGTGAADDSGLPNDRFFAVRPEGSVSTLKIQRTERGDSAVYLCASSRTGNEQFFGPGTRLTVL.